This TCR beta chain derives from a study of cytomegalovirus exposure and HLA in healthy donors. The study's findings and limits: In vitro assays verified that three CMV-associated chains recognized CMV antigens specifically. A later analysis linked a missense DCLRE1C variant to TCR beta V- and J-gene trimming. A later analysis reportedly identified an Asian-associated ancestry cluster as carrying fewer N-insertions than the 666-donor mean. Later work found that TCR association rates differed between HLA loci; DRB1 had the most and HLA-C the fewest.

V was pared by 3 bases and J by 7 bases, with 18 bases between. This CDR3 contains 15 residues. Germline assignment: CDR1 SEHNR and CDR2 FQNEAQ (reference sequence). The PCR employed 60 Vbeta primers together with 13 Jbeta primers. Generated by immunoSEQ multiplex PCR, the TCRdb table keeps only in-frame clones and is missing some. The table records approximately 110,000 clones, around 85% of them present only once. Of note for this clone: The antigen is not known.

The sample comprised PBMCs. The chain carries TRBV7-9 and TRBJ1-1, with D possibly TRBD1 on 6 matching bases. This TCR came from a man in his thirties or forties in good health and CMV-seropositive. The CDR3 DNA follows: TGTGCCAGCAGCTTTCCCGCCGAAGGACAGCTTGAAGCTTTCTTT. Its protein is CASSFPAEGQLEAFF.